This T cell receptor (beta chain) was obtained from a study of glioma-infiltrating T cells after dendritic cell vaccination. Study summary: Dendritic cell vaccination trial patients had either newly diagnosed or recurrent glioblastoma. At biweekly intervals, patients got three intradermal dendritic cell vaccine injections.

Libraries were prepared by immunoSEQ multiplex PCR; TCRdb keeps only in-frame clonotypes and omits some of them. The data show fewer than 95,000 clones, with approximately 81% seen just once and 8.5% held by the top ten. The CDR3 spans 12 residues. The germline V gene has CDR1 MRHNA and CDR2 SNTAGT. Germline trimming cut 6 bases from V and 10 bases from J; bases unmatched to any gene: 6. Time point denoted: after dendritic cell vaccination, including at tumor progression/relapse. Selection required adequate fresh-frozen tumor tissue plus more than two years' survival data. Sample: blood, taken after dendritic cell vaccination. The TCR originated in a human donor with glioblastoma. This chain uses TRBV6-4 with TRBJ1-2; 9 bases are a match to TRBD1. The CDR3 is CASRGTGMIYTF. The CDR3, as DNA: TGTGCCAGCAGGGGGACAGGGATGATCTACACCTTC.